The 7 T cell receptor beta chains given below trace back to one sample, sequenced in a study of blood T cell repertoires in COVID-19. This table comes from immunoSEQ multiplex PCR, and its TCRdb copy is limited to in-frame clones, with some not included. Among tens of thousands of clones listed, roughly 85% were seen once. Sequenced: peripheral blood. The origin of the receptors is a woman aged 45-65 years with active COVID-19.

V and J are TRBV6-5 and TRBJ2-1; 9 bases align to TRBD2. This CDR3 has 15 residues. J lost 9 bases, V lost 6 bases, and 12 bases had no gene match. The germline V gene encodes CDR1 MNHEY and CDR2 SVGAGI. The CDR3: CASSRVAGDRGEQFF. The CDR3 DNA reads as TGTGCCAGCAGCCGAGTAGCGGGAGATAGGGGTGAGCAGTTCTTC.

V gene TRBV28 combines with J gene TRBJ2-1; TRBD2 matches 9 bases. Germline V lookup: CDR1 MDHEN, CDR2 SYDVKM. V dropped 4 bases and J dropped 7; count of bases not matched to a gene: 11. This CDR3 has 16 amino acids. CDR3 loop: CASSSPRGRAGNEQFF. The CDR3 region has the DNA TGTGCCAGCAGTTCTCCGCGCGGGAGGGCCGGTAATGAGCAGTTCTTC.

This clone was counted only a few times. CDR3 loop: CASGPVQGAMYTEAFF. In DNA, the CDR3 is TGTGCCAGCGGCCCTGTACAGGGGGCCATGTACACTGAAGCTTTCTTT. The chain employs TRBV6-2 or TRBV6-3 and TRBJ1-1; 9 bases line up with TRBD1. Trimming at V came to 8 bases and at J to 3 bases, leaving 13 bases not matched to a gene. This CDR3 has 16 amino acids. CDR1 and CDR2 (germline): MNHEY, SVGEGT.

Turning to this clone: This same CDR3 is encoded by further DNA sequences in the sample. The V call is TRBV12-3 or TRBV12-4, the J call TRBJ1-1; D uncertain. The germline V and J ends were trimmed by 3 bases and 1 base, with 6 bases remaining between them. This CDR3 is 13 amino acids long. The CDR3 reads CASSFAGNTEAFF. DNA of the CDR3: TGTGCCAGCAGTTTTGCGGGGAACACTGAAGCTTTCTTT.

CDR3 coding DNA: TGTGCCAGCAGGCCGAGACAGGGAGGAATTAACGAGCAGTACTTC. This sequence encodes CASRPRQGGINEQYF. V usage is TRBV28 and J usage is TRBJ2-7; a possible D gene is TRBD1 (7 bases). The V and J ends lost 6 bases and 5 bases respectively, with 20 bases between them. This CDR3 has 15 amino acids. Germline V lookup: CDR1 MDHEN, CDR2 SYDVKM.

The rearrangement joins TRBV9 to TRBJ2-6; 7 bases line up with TRBD1. V lost 3 bases, J lost 2 bases, and 2 bases stayed unmatched. The germline gives CDR1 SGDLS, CDR2 YYNGEE. The CDR3 has 15 amino acids. This CDR3 reads CASSEGTAGANVLTF. DNA for the CDR3: TGTGCCAGCAGCGAGGGGACAGCTGGGGCCAACGTCCTGACTTTC.

This clone turned up a few times. This chain joins TRBV5-1 and TRBJ1-6, with D unresolved. This CDR3 is 14 amino acids long. Germline CDR1 reads SGHRS; CDR2 reads YFSETQ. Trimming cost V 0 bases and J 9 bases, with 10 bases left between them. This chain's CDR3 is CASSLGPASSPLHF. The CDR3 DNA reads as TGCGCCAGCAGCTTGGGACCAGCGTCTTCACCCCTCCACTTT.